These 26 T cell receptor beta chains originate from one sample sequenced in a study of PD-1 blockade in classical Hodgkin lymphoma. Following autologous stem cell transplantation, relapse occurred in every patient, and exposure to brentuximab vedotin varied. TCRdb keeps only in-frame clones here, not all; method: immunoSEQ multiplex PCR. The sample lists fewer than 65,000 clones, approximately 90% occurring once. The specimen comprised peripheral blood mononuclear cells (PBMCs), sampled at baseline. The receptors come from a human donor with classical Hodgkin lymphoma.

V gene TRBV29-1 combines with J gene TRBJ2-7, with D possibly TRBD1 on 6 matching bases. The V end lost 7 bases, the J end lost 0 bases, and 10 bases lay between the germline ends. CDR3 length: 12 residues. The V gene's germline CDR1 is SQVTM and CDR2 ANQGSEA. The CDR3 region is CSGRDNSYEQYF. For the CDR3, the DNA is TGCAGCGGCCGGGACAACTCCTACGAGCAGTACTTC.

The chain combines TRBV27 with TRBJ2-3, with unresolved D. CDR1 MNHEY and CDR2 SMNVEV come from the germline V gene (reference sequence). Trimming pared 5 bases from V and 4 bases from J, leaving 16 bases between. The CDR3 length is 15 residues. CDR3 amino acids: CASSPVPAPADTQYF. In nucleotides, the CDR3 is TGTGCCAGCAGTCCCGTTCCTGCCCCAGCAGATACGCAGTATTTT.

The CDR3 region has the DNA TGTGCCAGCAGTGGCGAACTATATGGCTACACCTTC. Protein product: CASSGELYGYTF. The J gene is TRBJ1-2, the V gene TRBV25-1; no reliable D call. The V and J ends lost 4 bases and 5 bases respectively, with 8 bases between them. This CDR3 contains 12 residues. Germline-derived CDR1 and CDR2 are MGHDK and SYGVNS.

This clone has a single count. The rearrangement links TRBV27 to TRBJ2-7; no clear D. Trimming left V 0 bases short and J 0 bases short, with 3 bases between. Germline loops: CDR1 MNHEY, CDR2 SMNVEV (reference sequence). The CDR3 runs to 13 residues. CDR3 sequence: CASSLSRSYEQYF. CDR3 coding DNA: TGTGCCAGCAGTTTATCGCGCTCCTACGAGCAGTACTTC.

Only one count was recorded for this clone. The chain has TRBV10-1 and TRBJ2-1; D gene ambiguous. Trimming took off 6 bases at V and 2 bases at J, with 8 bases between the two ends. The CDR3 spans 13 residues. Germline CDR1 WNHNN, CDR2 SYGVQD (reference sequence). The CDR3 DNA is TGCGCCAGCAGCTATCAACCCTACAATGAGCAGTTCTTC. Translating gives CASSYQPYNEQFF.

The chain combines TRBV7-9 with TRBJ2-3; TRBD1 matches at 7 bases. This CDR3 is 16 amino acids long. Germline values: CDR1 SEHNR, CDR2 FQNEAQ (reference sequence). V was clipped by 5 bases and J by 1 base; unmatched bases: 9. CDR3 in DNA: TGTGCCAGCAGCCCTCCTGAGGGGGCGGGCACAGATACGCAGTATTTT. Protein product: CASSPPEGAGTDTQYF. Variable domain in full (rest from reference TRBV7-9 and TRBJ2-3): DTGVSQNPRHKITKRGQNVTFRCDPISEHNRLYWYRQTLGQGPEFLTYFQNEAQLEKSRLLSDRFSAERPKGSFSTLEIQRTEQGDSAMYLCASSPPEGAGTDTQYFGPGTRLTVL.

V usage is TRBV27 and J usage is TRBJ2-7; D call uncertain. Looked up from germline, CDR1 is MNHEY and CDR2 is SMNVEV (reference sequence). V shed 2 bases and J shed 3 bases, with 14 bases lying between them. The CDR3 is 15 amino acids. The CDR3 loop is CASSLVSMRGYEQYF. In DNA form, the CDR3 reads TGTGCCAGCAGTTTAGTTTCCATGAGAGGCTACGAGCAGTACTTC.

The V call is TRBV6-1, the J call TRBJ2-7; D remains unclear. Germline lookup yields CDR1 MNHNS and CDR2 SASEGT. The CDR3 spans 12 residues. Trimming shortened V by 7 bases and J by 0 bases, and 7 bases separated the two germline ends. CDR3 amino acids: CASNVGSYEQYF. The CDR3 nucleotides read TGTGCCAGCAATGTTGGCTCCTACGAGCAGTACTTC.

This clone was seen only a few times. J is TRBJ1-2 and V is TRBV29-1; D is unclear. The CDR3 is made up of 12 amino acids. Germline-derived CDR1 and CDR2 are SQVTM and ANQGSEA. Trimming removed 3 bases at V and 0 bases at J, with 5 bases between. This chain's CDR3 is CSVEGTNYGYTF. The CDR3 nucleotides are TGCAGCGTTGAGGGAACTAACTATGGCTACACCTTC.

The gene calls are TRBV10-1 and TRBJ1-2, with D unclear. CDR1 is WNHNN and CDR2 is SYGVQD in the germline V gene (reference sequence). The CDR3 is 13 residues long. V lost 7 bases, J lost 13 bases, and 22 bases lay in between. The CDR3 loop reads CASTATLNGPSTF. In nucleotides, the CDR3 is TGCGCCAGCACTGCAACTCTGAATGGGCCATCCACCTTC.

This chain connects TRBV7-2 to TRBJ1-4; 9 bases line up with TRBD1. V lost 1 base and J lost 4; bases outside the gene matches: 4. This CDR3 region has 16 residues. Germline CDR1 is SGHTA and CDR2 is FQGNSA. CDR3 DNA sequence: TGTGCCAGCAGCTTAGTAGGGACAGGGTTTAATGAAAAACTGTTTTTT. Protein product: CASSLVGTGFNEKLFF.

V gene TRBV7-8 combines with J gene TRBJ2-7; no reliable D call. The V end was cut by 1 base, the J end by 3 bases, with 10 bases between. The V gene's germline CDR1 is SGHVS and CDR2 FQNEAQ. The CDR3 contains 14 residues. The CDR3: CASSLERGNYEQYF. DNA of the CDR3: TGTGCCAGCAGCTTAGAGCGAGGTAACTACGAGCAGTACTTC.

This chain joins TRBV2 and TRBJ2-7, with D unclear. The CDR3 contains 14 residues. CDR1 is SNHLY, CDR2 FYNNEI, per germline. V was pared by 2 bases and J by 6 bases, with 14 bases between. The CDR3 loop reads CASSENSEALEQYF. CDR3 sequence (DNA): TGTGCCAGCAGTGAAAACAGCGAGGCTCTCGAGCAGTACTTC.

The genes are TRBV4-2 and TRBJ2-7; tentatively, D is TRBD2 (6 bases). V was shortened by 3 bases and J by 5 bases, with 11 bases between the two germline ends. The germline CDR1 and CDR2 sequences are LGHNA and YNFKEQ. The CDR3 sequence is 13 residues long. CDR3 residues: CASSQRGTDEQYF. CDR3 sequence (DNA): TGTGCCAGCAGCCAGCGGGGTACCGACGAGCAGTACTTC.

J is TRBJ2-7 and V is TRBV27; the match to TRBD1 covers 7 bases. This CDR3 is built from 14 residues. Trimming took 5 bases from V and 2 from J; bases not matched to a gene: 6. Germline V gives CDR1 MNHEY, CDR2 SMNVEV (reference sequence). The CDR3 sequence: CASSPLQGTYEQYF. CDR3 nucleotide sequence: TGTGCCAGCAGTCCCCTACAGGGGACCTACGAGCAGTACTTC.

The chain carries TRBV2 and TRBJ1-4; TRBD1 matches at 7 bases. V lost 7 bases and J lost 8; bases outside the gene matches: 10. The CDR3 loop spans 14 amino acids. The germline CDR1 and CDR2 sequences are SNHLY and FYNNEI. CDR3 region: CASIMGQSGEKLFF. The CDR3 nucleotides read TGTGCCAGCATTATGGGACAGTCCGGCGAAAAACTGTTTTTT.

The chain recombines TRBV18 with TRBJ1-4; D is unresolved. Trimming pared 3 bases from V and 0 bases from J, leaving 11 bases between. This CDR3 contains 16 residues. Germline V gene data show CDR1 as KGHSH and CDR2 as LQKENI. The CDR3 reads CASSPISSATNEKLFF. Written as DNA, the CDR3 is TGTGCCAGCTCACCCATCTCGAGTGCAACTAATGAAAAACTGTTTTTT.

V is TRBV28 and J is TRBJ2-7, with no clear D. V was trimmed by 2 bases and J by 5 bases, leaving 4 bases between them. Looked up from germline, CDR1 is MDHEN and CDR2 is SYDVKM. CDR3 length: 11 residues. CDR3 coding DNA: TGTGCCAGCAGTTTAGGCCACGAGCAGTACTTC. Its protein is CASSLGHEQYF.

This clone was observed a single time. The chain couples TRBV11-2 to TRBJ1-2, with 9 bases fitting TRBD1. Germline V gives CDR1 SGHAT, CDR2 FQNNGV. With V trimmed by 5 bases and J by 7 bases, 14 bases remained unmatched. The CDR3 runs 16 residues. As DNA, the CDR3 is TGTGCCAGCAGCCTCGGGACAGGGAAGGGGCGGACTGGCTACACCTTC. Residues: CASSLGTGKGRTGYTF. The full variable domain, its missing parts supplied by reference TRBV11-2 and TRBJ1-2, is EAGVAQSPRYKIIEKRQSVAFWCNPISGHATLYWYQQILGQGPKLLIQFQNNGVVDDSQLPKDRFSAERLKGVDSTLKIQPAKLEDSAVYLCASSLGTGKGRTGYTFGSGTRLTVV.

DNA of the CDR3: TGTGCCAGTAGTTCGGACGGACTCCTGGGGCGGTATGGCTACACCTTC. Protein product: CASSSDGLLGRYGYTF. The chain uses TRBV19 and TRBJ1-2, with D maybe TRBD1 (5 bases). In germline, CDR1 is LNHDA, CDR2 SQIVND (reference sequence). This CDR3 contains 16 residues. The ends were cut back, 5 bases at V and 5 bases at J, with 21 bases in the middle.

This rearrangement joins TRBV5-1 to TRBJ2-5, with D tentatively TRBD1 (6 bases). V gave up 4 bases and J gave up 0 bases, with 13 bases separating them. Germline CDR1 is SGHRS and CDR2 is YFSETQ. The CDR3 sequence is 15 residues long. CDR3 in amino acids: CASSPGQAYQETQYF. The CDR3 DNA is TGCGCCAGCAGCCCGGGACAAGCGTACCAAGAGACCCAGTACTTC.

The chain links TRBV4-1 to TRBJ2-7, with D tentatively TRBD1 (6 bases). V was clipped by 4 bases and J by 3 bases, with 13 bases between them. This CDR3 is 14 amino acids long. The germline gives CDR1 MGHRA, CDR2 YSYEKL. The CDR3 loop reads CASSPVSRGYEQYF. DNA of the CDR3: TGCGCCAGCAGCCCAGTCTCCAGGGGCTACGAGCAGTACTTC.

This clone was picked up one time. The gene calls are TRBV7-9 and TRBJ2-5, with D maybe TRBD2 (6 bases). The germline gives CDR1 SEHNR, CDR2 FQNEAQ (reference sequence). The CDR3 has 15 residues. V was clipped by 3 bases and J by 5 bases, with 16 bases between them. CDR3 sequence reads: CASSFSLRGGETQYF. The CDR3 coding sequence is TGTGCCAGCAGCTTTTCCCTTAGGGGAGGTGAGACCCAGTACTTC.

The CDR3 DNA is TGTGCCAGCAGCTTCCCCGGGCGATCCTACGAGCAGTACTTC. It translates to CASSFPGRSYEQYF. The genes are TRBV11-2 and TRBJ2-7, with D hard to call. Deletions cut 3 bases from V and 1 base from J, with 10 bases between. Germline V gives CDR1 SGHAT, CDR2 FQNNGV. This CDR3 spans 14 amino acids. The whole variable domain, remainder taken from reference TRBV11-2 and TRBJ2-7, is EAGVAQSPRYKIIEKRQSVAFWCNPISGHATLYWYQQILGQGPKLLIQFQNNGVVDDSQLPKDRFSAERLKGVDSTLKIQPAKLEDSAVYLCASSFPGRSYEQYFGPGTRLTVT.

The table lists this clone with a few counts. V usage is TRBV4-1 and J usage is TRBJ2-1; 10 positions match TRBD2. The V and J ends lost 3 bases and 0 bases, in that order; junction bases with no gene match: 5. The CDR3 loop spans 17 amino acids. CDR1 is MGHRA, CDR2 YSYEKL, per germline. The CDR3 is CASSHLSGGPSYNEQFF. In nucleotides, the CDR3 is TGCGCCAGCAGCCATCTTAGCGGGGGGCCCTCCTACAATGAGCAGTTCTTC.

V and J are TRBV19 and TRBJ1-2, with 8 bases aligning to TRBD1. The CDR3 is 15 amino acids. Germline V gene lookup returns CDR1 LNHDA and CDR2 SQIVND (reference sequence). V shed 5 bases, J shed 8 bases, and the junction held 13 bases outside the gene matches. CDR3: CASSLSDRVERGYTF. CDR3 coding DNA: TGTGCCAGTAGTCTTTCGGACAGGGTGGAAAGAGGCTACACCTTC.